These 8 T cell receptor beta chains came from one sample sequenced in a study of blood T cell repertoires in COVID-19. Assay used: immunoSEQ multiplex PCR; TCRdb lists only in-frame clones, some missing. Among about 110,000 clones, around 82% were seen once, and the ten largest hold about 15%. The specimen was peripheral blood. All receptors derive from a woman aged 60 to 75 with acute or convalescent COVID-19.

The rearrangement uses TRBV6-5 and TRBJ2-7; 8 bases agree with TRBD1. Trimming cost V 7 bases and J 5 bases; bases outside gene matches: 10. The CDR3 is 14 amino acids. Germline CDR1 is MNHEY and CDR2 is SVGAGI. In nucleotides, the CDR3 is TGTGCCAGCACCGGACAGGGTGGGATCCACGAGCAGTACTTC. The encoded protein is CASTGQGGIHEQYF.

The table lists this clone with a count of one. V usage is TRBV9 and J usage is TRBJ2-1; TRBD1 agrees at 7 bases. This CDR3 is built from 15 residues. The V gene's germline CDR1 is SGDLS and CDR2 YYNGEE. After removal of 3 bases from V and 4 bases from J, the junction contained 7 bases not matched to a gene. This CDR3 reads CASSARQGSYNEQFF. Here the CDR3 DNA reads TGTGCCAGCAGCGCACGACAGGGCAGTTACAATGAGCAGTTCTTC.

The V gene is TRBV15, the J gene TRBJ2-1; maybe TRBD1 (6 bases). CDR3 length: 12 residues. From germline, CDR1 is LNHNV and CDR2 YYDKDF (reference sequence). V was clipped by 1 base and J by 14 bases, with 12 bases between them. The CDR3 loop reads CATSRVAGTKFF. The CDR3, as DNA: TGTGCCACCAGCAGAGTTGCCGGGACAAAGTTCTTC.

The chain recombines TRBV10-3 with TRBJ1-1; perhaps TRBD1 as D (6 bases). CDR1 and CDR2 (germline): ENHRY, SYGVKD. The germline V and J ends were trimmed by 9 bases and 11 bases, with 19 bases remaining between them. The CDR3 sequence is 12 residues long. DNA of the CDR3: TGTGCCATAAGACAGGAATCTGAGGCGGCTTTCTTT. The encoded protein is CAIRQESEAAFF.

The sample holds a few counts of this clone. This chain connects TRBV18 to TRBJ2-3, with 8 bases fitting TRBD1. Germline V gives CDR1 KGHSH, CDR2 LQKENI. CDR3 size: 15 residues. Trimming removed 3 bases from V and 3 bases from J; junction bases left unmatched: 5. This CDR3 reads CASSPWTGRTDTQYF. The CDR3, as DNA: TGTGCCAGCTCACCCTGGACAGGGAGGACAGATACGCAGTATTTT.

The CDR3 nucleotides read TGCGCCAGCAGCCAAGATCAGGCCTCCCCCGGCGAGGAGCAGTTCTTC. Residues: CASSQDQASPGEEQFF. The chain is built from TRBV4-1 and TRBJ2-1, with no clear D. The length of the CDR3 is 16 residues. V was shortened by 0 bases and J by 10 bases, with 19 bases between the two germline ends. Germline V gives CDR1 MGHRA, CDR2 YSYEKL.

The chain combines TRBV12-3 or TRBV12-4 with TRBJ2-1; D gene uncertain. The CDR3 sequence is 13 residues long. V was shortened by 6 bases and J by 6 bases, with 12 bases between the two germline ends. Written as DNA, the CDR3 is TGTGCCAGCAGAGAGTTTAGTGTCAATGAGCAGTTCTTC. It specifies CASREFSVNEQFF.

The chain joins TRBV6-4 to TRBJ2-3; no reliable D call. The CDR3 length is 10 residues. V shed 7 bases and J shed 8 bases, with 7 bases lying between them. The V gene's germline CDR1 is MRHNA and CDR2 SNTAGT. The CDR3 region has the DNA TGTGCCAGCAATTGGAGTACGCAGTATTTT. Its protein is CASNWSTQYF.